This is a list of T cell receptor beta chains from one sample in a study of PD-1 blockade in classical Hodgkin lymphoma. Method: immunoSEQ multiplex PCR; TCRdb's copy keeps in-frame clones and lacks some. The repertoire holds 47,000 or so clones, with 73% as singletons. This specimen was peripheral blood mononuclear cells (PBMCs), taken at baseline. The receptors were sampled from a human donor with classical Hodgkin lymphoma. The CDR3 runs from the conserved cysteine through the conserved F or W. Each record gives: V gene, D gene, clone size, J gene, CDR3 protein, CDR3 DNA. A D gene is named only where the DNA matches it firmly. Some rows have no size entry. The others give once, few or many, or a class for an expanded clone.

v_call: TRBV6-1
d_call: .
clone_size: few
j_call: TRBJ2-7
cdr3_aa: CASSEMGVLETSYEQYF
cdr3_nt: TGTGCCAGCAGTGAAATGGGGGTCCTCGAAACCTCCTACGAGCAGTACTTC

v_call: TRBV6-1
d_call: .
clone_size: .
j_call: TRBJ1-5
cdr3_aa: CASSEAPGANQPQHF
cdr3_nt: TGTGCCAGCAGTGAAGCGCCGGGAGCCAATCAGCCCCAGCATTTT

v_call: TRBV27
d_call: .
clone_size: .
j_call: TRBJ1-2
cdr3_aa: CASSYSGMTWEGYTF
cdr3_nt: TGTGCCAGCAGTTACTCGGGGATGACCTGGGAAGGCTACACCTTC

v_call: TRBV27
d_call: .
clone_size: .
j_call: TRBJ1-1
cdr3_aa: CASSLEGGLNTEAFF
cdr3_nt: TGTGCCAGCAGTTTAGAAGGGGGACTGAACACTGAAGCTTTCTTT

v_call: TRBV4-1
d_call: .
clone_size: .
j_call: TRBJ1-2
cdr3_aa: CASSQASNYGYTF
cdr3_nt: TGCGCCAGCAGCCAAGCAAGCAACTATGGCTACACCTTC

v_call: TRBV19
d_call: .
clone_size: .
j_call: TRBJ1-1
cdr3_aa: CASSLSVNTEAFF
cdr3_nt: TGTGCCAGTAGCCTATCAGTGAACACTGAAGCTTTCTTT

v_call: TRBV27
d_call: TRBD1
clone_size: .
j_call: TRBJ1-2
cdr3_aa: CASSLRQGAGYGYTF
cdr3_nt: TGTGCCAGCAGTTTAAGACAGGGGGCTGGCTATGGCTACACCTTC

v_call: TRBV28
d_call: .
clone_size: .
j_call: TRBJ1-1
cdr3_aa: CASSLVWGSGNTEAFF
cdr3_nt: TGTGCCAGCAGTTTGGTGTGGGGCAGTGGAAACACTGAAGCTTTCTTT

v_call: TRBV10-3
d_call: TRBD2
clone_size: .
j_call: TRBJ2-7
cdr3_aa: CAISEILASGFYEQYF
cdr3_nt: TGTGCCATCAGTGAAATCCTGGCTAGCGGCTTCTACGAGCAGTACTTC

v_call: TRBV19
d_call: .
clone_size: .
j_call: TRBJ1-1
cdr3_aa: CASGWSGSTEAFF
cdr3_nt: TGTGCCAGTGGATGGTCAGGCAGCACTGAAGCTTTCTTT

v_call: TRBV19
d_call: .
clone_size: few
j_call: TRBJ1-5
cdr3_aa: CASSIRGARLLRQPQHF
cdr3_nt: TGTGCCAGTAGTATTAGGGGGGCCAGACTTTTAAGGCAGCCCCAGCATTTT

v_call: TRBV29-1
d_call: .
clone_size: .
j_call: TRBJ2-1
cdr3_aa: CSAGTGISYNEQFF
cdr3_nt: TGCAGCGCCGGGACTGGTATTTCATACAATGAGCAGTTCTTC

v_call: TRBV7-3
d_call: TRBD1
clone_size: .
j_call: TRBJ2-2
cdr3_aa: CASSPRQGPNTGELFF
cdr3_nt: TGTGCCAGCAGCCCCCGACAGGGCCCGAACACCGGGGAGCTGTTTTTT

v_call: TRBV6-1
d_call: .
clone_size: .
j_call: TRBJ2-1
cdr3_aa: CASHDGSQVNEQFF
cdr3_nt: TGTGCCAGCCATGATGGATCACAAGTTAATGAGCAGTTCTTC

v_call: TRBV5-5
d_call: .
clone_size: .
j_call: TRBJ1-5
cdr3_aa: CASSLEDWVQPQHF
cdr3_nt: TGTGCCAGCAGCTTGGAAGATTGGGTGCAGCCCCAGCATTTT

v_call: TRBV28
d_call: TRBD1
clone_size: .
j_call: TRBJ1-2
cdr3_aa: CASREQGPPWGYTF
cdr3_nt: TGTGCCAGCAGAGAACAGGGGCCGCCATGGGGCTACACCTTC

v_call: TRBV7-9
d_call: .
clone_size: .
j_call: TRBJ2-5
cdr3_aa: CASSFPGKETQYF
cdr3_nt: TGTGCCAGCAGCTTCCCAGGGAAAGAGACCCAGTACTTC

v_call: TRBV2
d_call: .
clone_size: once
j_call: TRBJ1-1
cdr3_aa: CASTVGQPNTEAFF
cdr3_nt: TGTGCCAGCACTGTGGGGCAGCCGAACACTGAAGCTTTCTTT

v_call: TRBV7-2
d_call: .
clone_size: once
j_call: TRBJ1-1
cdr3_aa: CASSLVVTRGTRAEAFF
cdr3_nt: TGTGCCAGCAGCTTAGTTGTTACGCGGGGGACCCGCGCTGAAGCTTTCTTT

v_call: TRBV28
d_call: .
clone_size: once
j_call: TRBJ1-5
cdr3_aa: CASSTSKQGGSNQPQHF
cdr3_nt: TGTGCCAGCAGTACCTCGAAACAGGGAGGGAGCAATCAGCCCCAGCATTTT

v_call: TRBV5-1
d_call: .
clone_size: .
j_call: TRBJ1-1
cdr3_aa: CASADSLAVSEAFF
cdr3_nt: TGCGCCAGCGCCGATTCCCTGGCAGTTTCTGAAGCTTTCTTT

v_call: TRBV5-1
d_call: .
clone_size: .
j_call: TRBJ2-6
cdr3_aa: CASSLMPSGANVLTF
cdr3_nt: TGCGCCAGCAGCTTGATGCCCTCTGGGGCCAACGTCCTGACTTTC

v_call: TRBV2
d_call: TRBD2
clone_size: .
j_call: TRBJ2-2
cdr3_aa: CASSVAGGAGELFF
cdr3_nt: TGTGCCAGCAGTGTGGCGGGAGGGGCCGGGGAGCTGTTTTTT

v_call: TRBV9
d_call: .
clone_size: .
j_call: TRBJ2-7
cdr3_aa: CASSVGSSSYEQYF
cdr3_nt: TGTGCCAGCAGCGTGGGATCTAGCTCCTACGAGCAGTACTTC

v_call: TRBV6-6
d_call: TRBD1
clone_size: .
j_call: TRBJ1-5
cdr3_aa: CASSTGADQPQHF
cdr3_nt: TGTGCCAGCAGTACAGGGGCGGATCAGCCCCAGCATTTT

v_call: TRBV29-1
d_call: .
clone_size: .
j_call: TRBJ1-1
cdr3_aa: CSVEISGATEAFF
cdr3_nt: TGCAGCGTTGAAATTTCAGGGGCTACTGAAGCTTTCTTT

v_call: TRBV29-1
d_call: TRBD1
clone_size: few
j_call: TRBJ1-2
cdr3_aa: CSAQGQGFVGGYTF
cdr3_nt: TGCAGCGCCCAAGGACAGGGATTTGTCGGAGGCTACACCTTC

v_call: TRBV25-1
d_call: .
clone_size: .
j_call: TRBJ1-2
cdr3_aa: CASSDRGSPRGYTF
cdr3_nt: TGTGCCAGCAGTGATAGGGGCTCCCCGCGAGGCTACACCTTC

v_call: TRBV9
d_call: .
clone_size: once
j_call: TRBJ2-2
cdr3_aa: CASGTGELFF
cdr3_nt: TGTGCCAGCGGAACCGGGGAGCTGTTTTTT